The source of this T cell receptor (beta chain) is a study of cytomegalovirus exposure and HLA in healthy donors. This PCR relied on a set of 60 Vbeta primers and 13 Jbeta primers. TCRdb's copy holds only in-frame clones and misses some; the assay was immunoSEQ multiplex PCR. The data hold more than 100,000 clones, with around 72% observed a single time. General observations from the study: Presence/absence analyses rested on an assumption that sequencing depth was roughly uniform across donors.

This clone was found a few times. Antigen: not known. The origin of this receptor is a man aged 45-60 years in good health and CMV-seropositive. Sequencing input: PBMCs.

DNA of the CDR3: TGTGCCAGCAGTAGAACTACAGGGACCGCTGAAGCTTTCTTT. Translating it yields CASSRTTGTAEAFF. V usage is TRBV6-5 and J usage is TRBJ1-1; tentative D call: TRBD1 (6 bases). Germline V gene data show CDR1 as MNHEY and CDR2 as SVGAGI. Trimming took off 5 bases at V and 6 bases at J, with 16 bases between the two ends. This CDR3 spans 14 amino acids.